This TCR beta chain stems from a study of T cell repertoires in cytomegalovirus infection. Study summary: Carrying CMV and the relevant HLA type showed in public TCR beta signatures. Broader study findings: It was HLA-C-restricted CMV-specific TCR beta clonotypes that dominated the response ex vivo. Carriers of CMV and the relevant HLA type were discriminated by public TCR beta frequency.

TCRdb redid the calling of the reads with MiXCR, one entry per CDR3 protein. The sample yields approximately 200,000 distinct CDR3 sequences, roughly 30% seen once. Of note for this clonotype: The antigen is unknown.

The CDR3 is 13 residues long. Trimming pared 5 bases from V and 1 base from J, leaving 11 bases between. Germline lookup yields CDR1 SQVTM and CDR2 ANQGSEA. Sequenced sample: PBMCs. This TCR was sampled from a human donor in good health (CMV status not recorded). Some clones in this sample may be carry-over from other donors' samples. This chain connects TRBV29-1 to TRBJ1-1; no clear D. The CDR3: CSVRRLGNTEAFF. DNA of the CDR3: TGCAGCGTTAGGCGTCTGGGGAACACTGAAGCTTTCTTT.